This TCR beta chain was identified in a study of T cell responses to AZD1222 COVID-19 vaccine. Study-level results: White British people made up most donors, females outnumbered males, and clonal diversity was possibly underestimated. Vaccine-associated CD4 TCRs ranged over spike, dominating at 160-218 and 743-854.

Second-dose schedules of about 4 or about 12 weeks were combined. The CDR3 runs to 14 residues. V shed 1 base and J 8 bases; nucleotides not matched to a gene: 8. Germline CDR1 and CDR2: SQVTM and ANQGSEA. Regarding this clone: Its cognate antigen is unknown.

Clones were read by immunoSEQ multiplex PCR, and TCRdb kept only the in-frame ones, dropping some. There are about 200,000 clones in the sample; approximately 93% occur only once, and roughly 1% lies in the top ten. Material: peripheral blood, obtained 28 days after the second AZD1222 dose. This sequence joins TRBV29-1 and TRBJ2-1; 7 bases map to TRBD1. The TCR was taken from an adult who received the AZD1222 COVID-19 vaccine. In nucleotides, the CDR3 is TGCAGCGTTGAAGTAAGACAGGGCTCCTATGAGCAGTTCTTC. Translated, it gives CSVEVRQGSYEQFF.